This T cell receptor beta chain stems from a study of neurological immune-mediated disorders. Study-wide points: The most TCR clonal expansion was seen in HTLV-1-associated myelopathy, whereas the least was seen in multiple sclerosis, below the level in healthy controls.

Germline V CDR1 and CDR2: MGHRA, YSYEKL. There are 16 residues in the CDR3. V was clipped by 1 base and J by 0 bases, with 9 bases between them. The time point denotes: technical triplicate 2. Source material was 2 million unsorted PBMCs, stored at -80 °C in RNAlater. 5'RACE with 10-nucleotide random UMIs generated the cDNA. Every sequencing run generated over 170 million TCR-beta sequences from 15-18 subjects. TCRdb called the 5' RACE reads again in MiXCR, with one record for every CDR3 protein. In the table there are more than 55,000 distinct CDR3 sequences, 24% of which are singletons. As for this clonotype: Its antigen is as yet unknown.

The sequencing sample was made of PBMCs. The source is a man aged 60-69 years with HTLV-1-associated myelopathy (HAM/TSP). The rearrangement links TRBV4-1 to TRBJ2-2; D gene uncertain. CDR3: CASSQVRSSNTGELFF. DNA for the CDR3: TGCGCCAGCAGCCAAGTTAGGAGTTCGAACACCGGGGAGCTGTTTTTT.